The 23 T cell receptor beta chains presented below share a single source sample, sequenced in a study of blood T cell repertoires in COVID-19. Using immunoSEQ multiplex PCR, the repertoire was profiled, and TCRdb retains in-frame clones only, with some absent. The sample lists under 300,000 clones; around 87% were seen once. The source material was PBMCs or T cells enriched from blood (not recorded which). Every receptor here comes from a woman in her 30s with acute COVID-19.

V is TRBV6-5 and J is TRBJ1-2; 8 bases match TRBD1. The CDR3 is 13 residues long. Germline V gives CDR1 MNHEY, CDR2 SVGAGI. V was clipped by 7 bases and J by 8 bases; unmatched bases: 9. DNA for the CDR3: TGTGCCAGCAACCCATCCGGACAGGGCGGCTACACCTTC. Protein product: CASNPSGQGGYTF.

The chain joins TRBV28 to TRBJ1-1; possible D gene TRBD1, 6 bases. The CDR3 runs 14 residues. V was shortened by 3 bases and J by 2 bases, with 10 bases between the two germline ends. The V gene's germline CDR1 is MDHEN and CDR2 SYDVKM. This CDR3 is CASSLTDRNTEAFF. As DNA, the CDR3 is TGTGCCAGCAGTTTGACGGACAGAAACACTGAAGCTTTCTTT.

The chain carries TRBV6-1 and TRBJ2-7; TRBD1 is a possible D gene (6 bases). The CDR3 sequence is 15 residues long. Germline V CDR1 and CDR2: MNHNS, SASEGT. V was trimmed by 3 bases and J by 0 bases, leaving 12 bases between them. CDR3 region: CASSDRGPSSYEQYF. For the CDR3, the DNA is TGTGCCAGCAGTGACAGGGGACCAAGCTCCTACGAGCAGTACTTC.

V is TRBV2 and J is TRBJ2-3; tentative D call: TRBD2 (6 bases). Germline CDR1 and CDR2: SNHLY and FYNNEI. Trimming pared 6 bases from V and 0 bases from J, leaving 13 bases between. This CDR3 contains 15 residues. The CDR3 DNA reads as TGTGCCAGCAGGGACGGGGGAGTTAGCACAGATACGCAGTATTTT. Translating it yields CASRDGGVSTDTQYF.

The chain carries TRBV5-6 and TRBJ2-3; 7 positions match TRBD2. The J segment lost 2 bases and the V segment lost 3 bases, leaving 9 bases of the junction unmatched. CDR3 length equals 16 residues. Per germline, CDR1 SGHDT and CDR2 YYEEEE. The CDR3 is CASSSSGTTLTDTQYF. The DNA of the CDR3 is TGTGCCAGCAGCTCCTCCGGGACTACCCTCACAGATACGCAGTATTTT.

The gene calls are TRBV3-1 (or the pseudogene TRBV3-2) and TRBJ1-1; no firm D call. Germline V CDR1 and CDR2: LGHDT, YNNKEL (reference sequence). The CDR3 extends over 14 amino acids. Trimming removed 1 base at V and 4 bases at J, with 10 bases between. The CDR3 nucleotides are TGTGCCAGCAGCCAAGTAATAGGGAGCACTGAAGCTTTCTTT. Its translation: CASSQVIGSTEAFF.

This chain connects TRBV28 to TRBJ1-5, with D maybe TRBD1 (5 bases). V was shortened by 6 bases and J by 2 bases, with 17 bases between the two germline ends. Germline CDR1 is MDHEN and CDR2 is SYDVKM. The CDR3 spans 16 residues. CDR3 in amino acids: CASSILGASGNQPQHF. The CDR3 DNA follows: TGTGCCAGCAGCATCCTAGGGGCATCGGGCAATCAGCCCCAGCATTTT.

The gene calls are TRBV28 and TRBJ1-5; D remains ambiguous. The CDR3 is 12 amino acids. CDR1 is MDHEN and CDR2 is SYDVKM in the germline V gene. Trimming pared 3 bases from V and 2 bases from J, leaving 2 bases between. The CDR3 loop is CASSFGNQPQHF. The CDR3 DNA sequence: TGTGCCAGCAGTTTCGGCAATCAGCCCCAGCATTTT.

V and J are TRBV7-2 and TRBJ2-3; 10 nucleotides agree with TRBD2. Germline-derived CDR1 and CDR2 are SGHTA and FQGNSA. The CDR3 covers 15 residues. Germline trimming cut 5 bases from V and 6 bases from J; bases unmatched to any gene: 8. CDR3 amino acids: CASSETSGLADTQYF. DNA of the CDR3: TGTGCCAGCAGCGAGACTAGCGGGCTCGCGGATACGCAGTATTTT.

The chain joins TRBV6-5 to TRBJ2-7, with D possibly matching TRBD1 (5 bases). Trimming took 6 bases from V and 3 from J, leaving 12 bases between them. The CDR3 consists of 13 residues. The V gene's germline CDR1 is MNHEY and CDR2 SVGAGI. In nucleotides, the CDR3 is TGTGCCAGCAGCCACCAGGGAATCTACGAGCAGTACTTC. It specifies CASSHQGIYEQYF.

As for this clone: One end of the junction is discordant with germline, which a read error may explain. This chain links TRBV5-4 with TRBJ2-3, with a possible D match to TRBD2 (6 bases). The CDR3 runs 13 residues. Germline-derived CDR1 and CDR2 are SGHNT and YYREEE (reference sequence). This CDR3 is CASSYLGGGTQYF. The DNA for the CDR3 is TGTGCCAGTAGCTACCTTGGGGGAGGTACGCAGTATTTT.

The chain recombines TRBV28 with TRBJ2-7; tentatively, D is TRBD1 (5 bases). Deletions cut 11 bases from V and 4 bases from J, with 12 bases between. This CDR3 spans 11 amino acids. Germline assignment: CDR1 MDHEN and CDR2 SYDVKM. This CDR3 is CAWGRAYEQYF. The CDR3 bases are TGTGCCTGGGGCAGGGCATACGAGCAGTACTTC.

The chain couples TRBV28 to TRBJ1-5; no firm D call. The CDR3 loop spans 14 amino acids. Germline V gene sequence: CDR1 MDHEN, CDR2 SYDVKM. Trimming took 5 bases from V and 4 from J, leaving 12 bases between them. The CDR3 coding sequence is TGTGCCAGCAGTGGCTCGGAGGGTAATCAGCCCCAGCATTTT. Translation gives CASSGSEGNQPQHF.

CDR3 protein: CASSLGHDRGNSPLHF. In DNA, the CDR3 is TGTGCCAGCAGCTTAGGTCACGACAGGGGCAATTCACCCCTCCACTTT. The rearrangement links TRBV7-8 to TRBJ1-6; 8 bases line up with TRBD1. After removal of 1 base from V and 7 bases from J, the junction contained 6 bases not matched to a gene. There are 16 residues in the CDR3. The germline V gene encodes CDR1 SGHVS and CDR2 FQNEAQ.

This chain joins TRBV18 and TRBJ2-7; weak D call: TRBD1 (6 bases). CDR1 is KGHSH, CDR2 LQKENI, per germline. The ends were cut back, 0 bases at V and 2 bases at J, with 8 bases in the middle. The CDR3 is 14 amino acids. CDR3 in DNA: TGTGCCAGCTCACCACCCGGGACACCCTACGAGCAGTACTTC. Residues: CASSPPGTPYEQYF.

This clone was observed once. In the same sample, other DNA sequences code for this CDR3. The rearrangement joins TRBV11-3 to TRBJ1-3, with 9 positions matching TRBD1. CDR3 length: 15 amino acids. J was trimmed by 4 bases and V by 5 bases; bases with no gene match: 6. The germline V gene has CDR1 SGHNT and CDR2 YENEEA. Written as DNA, the CDR3 is TGTGCCAGCAGCCCGGGACAGGGCCCCGGAAACACCATATATTTT. The encoded protein is CASSPGQGPGNTIYF.

This sequence joins TRBV11-3 and TRBJ2-1; TRBD2 aligns across 8 bases. The CDR3 is 17 amino acids. J gave up 5 bases and V 1 base, and 10 bases lay outside the gene matches. Germline-derived CDR1 and CDR2 are SGHNT and YENEEA. The CDR3 coding sequence is TGTGCCAGCAGCTTAGGGAGCGGGAGTGGGTATCACAATGAGCAGTTCTTC. Its protein is CASSLGSGSGYHNEQFF.

The gene calls are TRBV6-5 and TRBJ2-1; TRBD1 agrees at 10 bases. CDR1 is MNHEY and CDR2 is SVGAGI in the germline V gene. V trimming: 2 bases; J trimming: 5 bases; junction bases outside the gene matches: 3. The CDR3 consists of 15 residues. CDR3 DNA: TGTGCCAGCAGTTACCGCGGGACAGGGGACAATGAGCAGTTCTTC. This sequence encodes CASSYRGTGDNEQFF.

The genes are TRBV6-5 and TRBJ2-7; 7 bases agree with TRBD1. The junction had 11 bases not matched to a gene; V was cut back by 8 bases and J by 1 base. CDR3 length: 15 amino acids. Germline CDR1 reads MNHEY; CDR2 reads SVGAGI. CDR3: CASRASTGNSYEQYF. CDR3 in DNA: TGTGCCAGCCGGGCCTCGACAGGGAATTCCTACGAGCAGTACTTC.

DNA for the CDR3: TGTGCCAGCAGCTCTAGGGGGGGCTGGGATGAAAAACTGTTTTTT. The encoded protein is CASSSRGGWDEKLFF. V and J are TRBV7-9 and TRBJ1-4; D is perhaps TRBD1 (6 bases). The CDR3 has 15 residues. Germline V gene data show CDR1 as SEHNR and CDR2 as FQNEAQ (reference sequence). The V gene lost 4 bases and the J gene lost 6 bases, with 15 bases spanning the gap.

The chain couples TRBV29-1 to TRBJ2-7; 8 positions agree with TRBD1. J lost 9 bases, V lost 6 bases, and 7 bases had no gene match. CDR1 is SQVTM and CDR2 is ANQGSEA in the germline V gene. This CDR3 region has 11 residues. The CDR3 DNA reads as TGCAGCGTAGAAACAGGGGGATCGCAGTACTTC. This translates into CSVETGGSQYF.

The chain employs TRBV28 and TRBJ1-1; maybe TRBD1 (5 bases). With 5 bases removed from V and 4 bases from J, the gap between germline ends came to 17 bases. The germline V gene has CDR1 MDHEN and CDR2 SYDVKM. This CDR3 region has 15 residues. The CDR3 DNA reads TGTGCCAGCAGTAACAGGTTCGGGTCTGTCACTGAAGCTTTCTTT. This encodes CASSNRFGSVTEAFF.

The V call is TRBV7-9, the J call TRBJ1-1; maybe TRBD1 (5 bases). This CDR3 is 15 amino acids long. Germline V gives CDR1 SEHNR, CDR2 FQNEAQ (reference sequence). V was pared by 8 bases and J by 0 bases, with 16 bases between. Here the CDR3 reads CASLGQGGMNTEAFF. The CDR3 region has the DNA TGTGCCAGCCTCGGGCAGGGAGGGATGAACACTGAAGCTTTCTTT.